This entry lists 9 T cell receptor beta chains sequenced from one sample in a study of T cells after somatic rescue of genetic block. Repertoires were generated with immunoSEQ multiplex PCR, while TCRdb's copy carries only in-frame clones and drops some. The sample yields about 120,000 clones, around nine tenths seen once. Sequencing was performed on peripheral blood mononuclear cells (PBMCs). Every receptor here comes from a woman aged 18-29 years.

This chain links TRBV19 with TRBJ2-7; possible D gene TRBD1, 5 bases. Trimming pared 5 bases from V and 4 bases from J, leaving 12 bases between. CDR3 length equals 13 residues. Germline V CDR1 and CDR2: LNHDA, SQIVND (reference sequence). In DNA form, the CDR3 reads TGTGCCAGTAGTGACAGCTTAGGTTACGAGCAGTACTTC. Its translation: CASSDSLGYEQYF.

The rearrangement uses TRBV5-5 and TRBJ1-3; D remains unclear. The ends were cut back, 5 bases at V and 11 bases at J, with 20 bases in the middle. This CDR3 is built from 14 residues. CDR1 and CDR2 from the germline V gene are SGHKS and YYEKEE (reference sequence). The CDR3 sequence: CASSMGILGVPIYF. The CDR3, as DNA: TGTGCCAGCAGTATGGGCATACTTGGGGTACCCATATATTTT.

This chain joins TRBV7-2 and TRBJ2-1; 7 bases are shared with TRBD2. Germline CDR1 and CDR2: SGHTA and FQGNSA. There are 14 residues in the CDR3. Losses at the gene ends were 4 bases for V and 5 bases for J; bases not matched to a gene: 5. The DNA for the CDR3 is TGTGCCAGCAGCTCCCGACTAGCCAACAATGAGCAGTTCTTC. As protein: CASSSRLANNEQFF.

The table lists this clone with a few counts. The chain couples TRBV5-1 to TRBJ2-2; D unresolved. The length of the CDR3 is 15 residues. Germline V gene lookup returns CDR1 SGHRS and CDR2 YFSETQ. Trimming stripped 6 bases from V and 0 bases from J, with 12 bases between. CDR3 sequence (DNA): TGCGCCAGCACCCACAGCACTTCGAACACCGGGGAGCTGTTTTTT. This sequence encodes CASTHSTSNTGELFF.

This chain uses TRBV5-1 with TRBJ1-1; D is uncertain. Trimming removed 4 bases from V and 6 bases from J, with 13 bases in between. Germline CDR1 SGHRS, CDR2 YFSETQ. The length of the CDR3 is 13 residues. In DNA, the CDR3 is TGCGCCAGCAGCGAACGGGAGGCTGCTGAAGCTTTCTTT. Residues: CASSEREAAEAFF.

Here the CDR3 DNA reads TGTGCCAGTAGTCCCCGTGGGCAGCCCCAGCATTTT. Translating gives CASSPRGQPQHF. The chain combines TRBV19 with TRBJ1-5; D unclear. Deletions cut 5 bases from V and 7 bases from J, with 9 bases between. The CDR3 runs 12 residues. Germline V gives CDR1 LNHDA, CDR2 SQIVND (reference sequence).

This clone has just a few counts. The V and J genes are TRBV2 and TRBJ1-5; TRBD1 matches 8 bases. The CDR3 length is 16 residues. The V segment lost 4 bases and the J segment 0 bases; nucleotides outside the gene matches: 5. Germline loops: CDR1 SNHLY, CDR2 FYNNEI. CDR3 coding DNA: TGTGCCAGCAGTGGACAGGGGAGAAATAGCAATCAGCCCCAGCATTTT. Translated: CASSGQGRNSNQPQHF.

The chain uses TRBV7-9 and TRBJ1-1, with unresolved D. This CDR3 is 14 amino acids long. The V end lost 5 bases, the J end lost 1 base, and 11 bases lay between the germline ends. CDR1 and CDR2 (germline): SEHNR, FQNEAQ (reference sequence). The CDR3 nucleotides read TGTGCCAGCAGCCCTGTTCTGCCGAACACTGAAGCTTTCTTT. Translating it yields CASSPVLPNTEAFF.

The CDR3 loop reads CASRSLAGGLRETQYF. In DNA, the CDR3 is TGTGCCAGCAGGTCCCTAGCGGGGGGGCTTAGGGAGACCCAGTACTTC. The chain combines TRBV11-2 with TRBJ2-5; 12 bases align to TRBD2. CDR1 is SGHAT and CDR2 is FQNNGV in the germline V gene. The CDR3 spans 16 residues. V lost 6 bases to trimming and J lost 5 bases; unmatched junction nucleotides: 10.